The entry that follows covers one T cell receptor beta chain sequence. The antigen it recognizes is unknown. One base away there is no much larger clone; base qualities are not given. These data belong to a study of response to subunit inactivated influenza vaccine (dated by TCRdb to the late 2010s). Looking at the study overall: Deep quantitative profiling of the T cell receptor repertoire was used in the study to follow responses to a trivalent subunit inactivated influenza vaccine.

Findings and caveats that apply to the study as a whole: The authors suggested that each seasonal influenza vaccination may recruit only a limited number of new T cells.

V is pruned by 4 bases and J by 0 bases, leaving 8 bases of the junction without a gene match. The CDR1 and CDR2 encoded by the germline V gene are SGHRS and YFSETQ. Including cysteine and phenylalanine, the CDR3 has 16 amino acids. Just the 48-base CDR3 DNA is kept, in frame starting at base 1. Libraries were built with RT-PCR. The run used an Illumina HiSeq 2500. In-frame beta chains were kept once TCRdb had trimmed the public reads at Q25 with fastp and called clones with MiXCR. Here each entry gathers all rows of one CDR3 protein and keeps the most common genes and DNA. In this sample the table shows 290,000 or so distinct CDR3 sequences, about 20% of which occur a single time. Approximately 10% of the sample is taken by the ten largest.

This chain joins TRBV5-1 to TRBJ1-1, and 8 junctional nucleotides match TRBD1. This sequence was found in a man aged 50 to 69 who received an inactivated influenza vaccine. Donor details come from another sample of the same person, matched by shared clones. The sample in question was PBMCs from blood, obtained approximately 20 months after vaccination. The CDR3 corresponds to CASSRDRSVMNTEAFF. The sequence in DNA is TGCGCCAGCAGCCGGGACAGGAGTGTTATGAACACTGAAGCTTTCTTT.